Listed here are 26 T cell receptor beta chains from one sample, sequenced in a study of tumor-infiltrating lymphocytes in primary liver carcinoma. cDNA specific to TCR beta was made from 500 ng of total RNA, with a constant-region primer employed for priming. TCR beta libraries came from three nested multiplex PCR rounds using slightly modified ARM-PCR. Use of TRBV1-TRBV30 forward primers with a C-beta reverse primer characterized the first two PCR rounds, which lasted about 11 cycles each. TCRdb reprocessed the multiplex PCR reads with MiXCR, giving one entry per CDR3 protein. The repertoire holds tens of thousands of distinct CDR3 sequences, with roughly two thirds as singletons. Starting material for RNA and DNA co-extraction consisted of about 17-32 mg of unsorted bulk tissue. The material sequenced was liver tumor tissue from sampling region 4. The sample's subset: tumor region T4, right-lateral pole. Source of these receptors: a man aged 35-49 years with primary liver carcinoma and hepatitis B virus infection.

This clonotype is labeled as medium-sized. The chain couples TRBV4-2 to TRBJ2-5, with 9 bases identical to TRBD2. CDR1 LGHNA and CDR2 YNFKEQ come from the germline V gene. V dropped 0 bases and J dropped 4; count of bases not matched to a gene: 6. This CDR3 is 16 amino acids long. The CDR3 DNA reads TGTGCCAGCAGCCAAGATTGGGGACTAGCCGTAGAGACCCAGTACTTC. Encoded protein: CASSQDWGLAVETQYF.

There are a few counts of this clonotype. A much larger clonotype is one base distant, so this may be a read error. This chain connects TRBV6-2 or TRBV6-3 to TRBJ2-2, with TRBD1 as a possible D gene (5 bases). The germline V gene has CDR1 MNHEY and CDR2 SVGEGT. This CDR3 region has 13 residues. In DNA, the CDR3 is TGTGTCAGCAGGCAGGGCAACACCGGGGAGCTGTTTTTT. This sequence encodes CVSRQGNTGELFF.

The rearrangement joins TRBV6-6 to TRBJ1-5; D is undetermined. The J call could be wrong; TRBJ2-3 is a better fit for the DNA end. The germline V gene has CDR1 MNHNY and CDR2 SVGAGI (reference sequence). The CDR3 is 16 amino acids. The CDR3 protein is CASSYRVGCSNQPQYF. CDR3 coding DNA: TGTGCCAGCAGTTACCGAGTGGGGTGTAGCAATCAGCCCCAGTATTTT.

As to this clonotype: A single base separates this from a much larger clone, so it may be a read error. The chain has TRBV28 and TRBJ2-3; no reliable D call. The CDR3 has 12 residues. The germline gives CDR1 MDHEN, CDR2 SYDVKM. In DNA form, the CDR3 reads TGTGCCAGCAGTCCCCTAACAGATACGCAGTGTTTT. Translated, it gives CASSPLTDTQCF.

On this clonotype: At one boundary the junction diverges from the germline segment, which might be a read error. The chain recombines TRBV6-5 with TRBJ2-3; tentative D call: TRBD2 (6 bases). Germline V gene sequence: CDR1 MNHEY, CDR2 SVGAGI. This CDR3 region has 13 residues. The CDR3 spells CASSKTRADTRYF. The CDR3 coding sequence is TGTGCTAGCAGTAAGACTAGGGCAGATACGCGGTATTTT.

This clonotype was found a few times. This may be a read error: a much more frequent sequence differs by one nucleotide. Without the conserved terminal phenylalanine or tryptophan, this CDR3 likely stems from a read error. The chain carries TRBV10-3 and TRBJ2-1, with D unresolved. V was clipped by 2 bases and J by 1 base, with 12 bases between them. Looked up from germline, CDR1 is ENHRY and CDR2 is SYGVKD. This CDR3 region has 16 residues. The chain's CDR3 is CAISEGMNNSYNEQFS. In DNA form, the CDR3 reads TGTGCCATCAGTGAGGGCATGAACAATTCCTACAATGAGCAGTTCTCC.

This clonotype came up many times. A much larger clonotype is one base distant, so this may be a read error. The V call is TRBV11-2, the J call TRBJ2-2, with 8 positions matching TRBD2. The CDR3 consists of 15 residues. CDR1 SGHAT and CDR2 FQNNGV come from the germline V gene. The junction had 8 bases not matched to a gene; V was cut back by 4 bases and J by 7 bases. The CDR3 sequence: CASSYGGGDVGELFF. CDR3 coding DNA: TGTGCCAGCAGCTACGGGGGGGGGGATGTCGGGGAGCTGTTTTTT.

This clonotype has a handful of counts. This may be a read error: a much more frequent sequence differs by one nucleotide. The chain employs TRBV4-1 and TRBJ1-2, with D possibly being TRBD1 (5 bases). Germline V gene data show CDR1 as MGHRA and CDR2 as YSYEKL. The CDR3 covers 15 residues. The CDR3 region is CASSQITGANYSYTF. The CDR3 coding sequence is TGCGCCAGCAGCCAAATAACAGGAGCTAACTATAGCTACACCTTC.

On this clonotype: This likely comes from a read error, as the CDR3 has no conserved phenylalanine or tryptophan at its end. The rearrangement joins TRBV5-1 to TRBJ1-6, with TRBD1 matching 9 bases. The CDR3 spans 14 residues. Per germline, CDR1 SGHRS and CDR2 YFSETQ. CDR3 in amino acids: CASSLRTGVSPLHL. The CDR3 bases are TGCGCCAGTAGCTTAAGGACAGGGGTCTCACCCCTCCACTTA.

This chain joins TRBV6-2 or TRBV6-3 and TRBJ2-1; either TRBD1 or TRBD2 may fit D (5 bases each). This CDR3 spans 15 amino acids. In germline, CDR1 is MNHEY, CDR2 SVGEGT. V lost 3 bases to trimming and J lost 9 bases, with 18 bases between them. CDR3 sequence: CASSYRYQGEVEQFF. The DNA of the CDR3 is TGTGCCAGCAGTTATAGATACCAGGGAGAGGTTGAGCAGTTCTTC.

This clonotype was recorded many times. The CDR3 DNA reads as TGTGCCAGCAGCTTCGGGGCTGTTCAGGAGACCCAGTACTTC. This sequence encodes CASSFGAVQETQYF. The chain carries TRBV7-9 and TRBJ2-5; tentatively, D is TRBD1 or TRBD2 (5 bases each). The CDR3 is 14 residues long. Per germline, CDR1 SEHNR and CDR2 FQNEAQ (reference sequence). Deletions cut 3 bases from V and 5 bases from J, with 13 bases between.

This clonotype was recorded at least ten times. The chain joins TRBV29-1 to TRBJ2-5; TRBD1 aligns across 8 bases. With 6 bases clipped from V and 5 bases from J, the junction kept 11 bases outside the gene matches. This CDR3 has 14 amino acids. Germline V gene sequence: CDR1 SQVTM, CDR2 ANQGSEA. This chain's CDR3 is CSVQGTGGTETQYF. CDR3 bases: TGCAGCGTCCAGGGCACAGGGGGAACTGAGACCCAGTACTTC.

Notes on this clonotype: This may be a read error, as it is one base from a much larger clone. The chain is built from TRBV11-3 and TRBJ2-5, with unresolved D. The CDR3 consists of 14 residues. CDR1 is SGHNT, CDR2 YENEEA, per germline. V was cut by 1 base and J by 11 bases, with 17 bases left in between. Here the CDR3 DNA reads TGTGCCAGCAGCTTAGGCGTCTCGAACAATGAGCAGTACTTC. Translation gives CASSLGVSNNEQYF.

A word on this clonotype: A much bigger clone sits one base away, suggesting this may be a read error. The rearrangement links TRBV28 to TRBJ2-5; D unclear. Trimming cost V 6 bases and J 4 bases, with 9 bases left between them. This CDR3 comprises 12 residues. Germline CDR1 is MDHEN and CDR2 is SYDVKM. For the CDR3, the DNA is TGTGCCAGCAGCAAAGGTGGAGAGACCCAGTACTTC. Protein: CASSKGGETQYF.

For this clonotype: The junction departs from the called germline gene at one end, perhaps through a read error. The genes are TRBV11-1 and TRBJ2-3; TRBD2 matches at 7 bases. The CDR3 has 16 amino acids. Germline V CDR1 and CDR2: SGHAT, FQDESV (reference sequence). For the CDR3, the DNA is TGTGCCAGTAGCCTCGGGACTAACACACAAACAGATACCCAGTATTTT. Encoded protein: CASSLGTNTQTDTQYF.

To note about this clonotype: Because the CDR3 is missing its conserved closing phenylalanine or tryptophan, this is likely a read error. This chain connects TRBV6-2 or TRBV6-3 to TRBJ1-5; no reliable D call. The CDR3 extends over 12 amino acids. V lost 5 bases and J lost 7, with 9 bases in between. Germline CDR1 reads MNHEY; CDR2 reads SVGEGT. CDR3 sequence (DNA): TGTGCCAGCAGTCATGTTTTGCAGCCCCAGCATATT. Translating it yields CASSHVLQPQHI.

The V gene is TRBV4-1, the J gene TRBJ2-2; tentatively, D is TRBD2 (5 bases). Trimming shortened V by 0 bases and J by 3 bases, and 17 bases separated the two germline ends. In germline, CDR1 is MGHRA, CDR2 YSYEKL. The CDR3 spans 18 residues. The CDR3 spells CASSQDPIRGADTGELFF. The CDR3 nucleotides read TGCGCCAGCAGCCAAGACCCCATTCGGGGAGCGGACACCGGGGAGCTGTTTTTT.

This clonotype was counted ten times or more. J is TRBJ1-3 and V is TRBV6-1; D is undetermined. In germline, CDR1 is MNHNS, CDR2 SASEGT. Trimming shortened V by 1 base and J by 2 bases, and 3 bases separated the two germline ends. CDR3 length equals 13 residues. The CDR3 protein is CASSEDPGNTIYF. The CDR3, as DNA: TGTGCCAGCAGTGAAGACCCTGGAAACACCATATATTTT.

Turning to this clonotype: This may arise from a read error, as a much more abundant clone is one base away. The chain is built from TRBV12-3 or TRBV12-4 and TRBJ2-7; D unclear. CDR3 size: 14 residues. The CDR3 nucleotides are TGTGCCAGCAGACTCGACTCCAGCCCCTACGAGCGGTACTTC. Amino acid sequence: CASRLDSSPYERYF.

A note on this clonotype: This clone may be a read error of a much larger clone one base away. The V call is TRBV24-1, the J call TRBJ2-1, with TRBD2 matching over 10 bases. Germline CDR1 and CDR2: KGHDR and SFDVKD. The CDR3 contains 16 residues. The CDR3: CATGDTSSGGYNEQFF. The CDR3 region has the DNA TGTGCCACCGGTGACACGTCTAGCGGGGGATACAATGAGCAGTTCTTC.

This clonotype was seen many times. The CDR3 DNA sequence: TGTGCCAGCAGCTTAGTACGGTCGCAGGGGACTGGCTACACCTTC. Protein: CASSLVRSQGTGYTF. The chain recombines TRBV7-8 with TRBJ1-2; D is perhaps TRBD1 (6 bases). In germline, CDR1 is SGHVS, CDR2 FQNEAQ. This CDR3 contains 15 residues. Trimming took off 1 base at V and 7 bases at J, with 16 bases between the two ends.

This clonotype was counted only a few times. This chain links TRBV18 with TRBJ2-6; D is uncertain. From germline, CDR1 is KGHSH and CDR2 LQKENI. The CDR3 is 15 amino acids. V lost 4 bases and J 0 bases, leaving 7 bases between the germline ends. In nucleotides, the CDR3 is TGTGCCAGCTCACTTACCACCTCTGGGGCCAACGTCCTGACTTTC. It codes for CASSLTTSGANVLTF.

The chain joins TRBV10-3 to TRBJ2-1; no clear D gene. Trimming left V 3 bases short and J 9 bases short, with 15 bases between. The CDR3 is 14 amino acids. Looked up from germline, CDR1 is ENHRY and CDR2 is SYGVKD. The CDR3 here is CAISESRATGEQFF. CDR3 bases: TGTGCCATCAGTGAATCTAGGGCGACCGGTGAGCAGTTCTTC.

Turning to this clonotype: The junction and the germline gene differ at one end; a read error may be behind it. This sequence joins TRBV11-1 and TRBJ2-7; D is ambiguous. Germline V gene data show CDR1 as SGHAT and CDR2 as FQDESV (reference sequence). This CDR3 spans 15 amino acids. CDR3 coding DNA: TGTGCTAGCAGCTTCGACGTACAGTTCTCCTACGAACAGTACTTC. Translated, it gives CASSFDVQFSYEQYF.

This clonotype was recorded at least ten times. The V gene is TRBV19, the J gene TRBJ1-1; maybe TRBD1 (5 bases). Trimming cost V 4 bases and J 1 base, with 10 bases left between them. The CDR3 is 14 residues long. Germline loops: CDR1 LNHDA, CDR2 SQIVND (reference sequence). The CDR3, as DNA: TGTGCCAGTAGTAGGGCAGGGACGAACACTGAAGCTTTCTTT. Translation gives CASSRAGTNTEAFF.

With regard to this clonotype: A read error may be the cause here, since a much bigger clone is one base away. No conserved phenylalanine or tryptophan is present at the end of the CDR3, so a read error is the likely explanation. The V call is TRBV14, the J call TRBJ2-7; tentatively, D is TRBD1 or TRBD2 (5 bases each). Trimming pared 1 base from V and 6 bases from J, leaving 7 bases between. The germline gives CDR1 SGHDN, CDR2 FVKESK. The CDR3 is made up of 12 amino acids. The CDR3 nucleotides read TGTGCCAGCAGCCAAGTGAGGGGCGAGCAGTACTCC. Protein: CASSQVRGEQYS.